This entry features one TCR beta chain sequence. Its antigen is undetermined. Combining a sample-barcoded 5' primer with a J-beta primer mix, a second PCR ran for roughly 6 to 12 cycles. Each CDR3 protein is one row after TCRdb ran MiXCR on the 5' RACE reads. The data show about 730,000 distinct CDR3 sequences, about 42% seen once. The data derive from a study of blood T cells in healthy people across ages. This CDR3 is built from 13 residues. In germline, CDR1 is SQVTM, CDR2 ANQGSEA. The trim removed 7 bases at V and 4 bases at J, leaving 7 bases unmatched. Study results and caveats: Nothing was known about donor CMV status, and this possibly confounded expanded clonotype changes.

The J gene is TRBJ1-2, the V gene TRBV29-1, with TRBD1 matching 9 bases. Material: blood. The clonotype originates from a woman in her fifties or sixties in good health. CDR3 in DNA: TGCAGCGACCGGGACAGGGTGACCTATGGCTACACCTTC. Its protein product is CSDRDRVTYGYTF.